This T cell receptor (beta chain) was found in a study of blood T cell repertoires in COVID-19 (TCRdb year 2020). Broadly, across the study: Samples covering the acute and convalescent phases of COVID-19 were provided by collaborators in the United States, Italy and Spain. The prospective study material was composed of cDNA or gDNA derived from T cells, B-cell-depleted T cells, or PBMCs. The dataset comprised deeply sampled blood TCRbeta repertoires from subjects exposed to, actively infected with, or recovered from COVID-19. The repertoires were released in a freely available public database intended as a resource for research on the immune response to SARS-CoV-2. Samples came from the ongoing ImmuneRACE study (first 160 participants) plus 1,254 subjects from 6 global collaborators. A de-identified subject ID, COVID-19 status, age in years and sex were almost always included in the sample metadata. Where available, HLA class I and class II types were obtained from metadata supplied by the sample provider rather than from assay-based typing.

Each collaborating institution followed its own protocols to collect whole blood in K2EDTA tubes. For TCRbeta analysis, collaborators shipped samples as frozen whole blood, isolated PBMCs, or DNA extracted from either of those sample types. The immunoSEQ Assay, a bias-controlled multiplex PCR, was used to amplify TCRbeta CDR3 regions from genomic DNA. The authors' analysis ran thus. The number of nucleated cells in each sample was estimated by amplification of reference gene primers within the assay. To quantify the absolute abundance of each unique TCRbeta CDR3 rearrangement, sequence reads were collapsed and filtered. Productive Simpson clonality was computed per sample as the square root of Simpson's diversity index over productive rearrangements. TCRdb provides this immuneACCESS table in a form limited to in-frame rearrangements. Some clones are lacking; in checked studies, under half of them reflect an unresolved V gene, and why the rest are absent is not known. Clonal size and the V and J genes are those of that table, whereas D and trimming came from the DNA. The sample contains about 190,000 clones, around 87% of them found a single time. 2.5% to 3.5% of the sample is held by the ten biggest clonotypes.

Worth noting for this clone: Its antigen is currently not known. No much larger clone exists at a distance of one base, and base qualities are not known.

Broad study findings and their caveats: The quantity of clinical and demographic metadata differed by source and by participant and was supplied without curation.

From the cysteine through the phenylalanine, the CDR3 covers 14 amino acids. The read is trimmed to its CDR3 DNA, 42 bases read in frame from base 1. This clonotype originated in a man aged 40-50 years with active or convalescent COVID-19. The sample comprised peripheral blood. The chain uses TRBV21-1 and TRBJ2-5; the table's D call, TRBD2, has no DNA check behind it. TRBV21-1 is designated a pseudogene. The DNA reads as follows: TGTGCCAGCAGCCCCGGGGGGGACAGAAAGACCCAGTACTTC. The resulting protein is CASSPGGDRKTQYF.